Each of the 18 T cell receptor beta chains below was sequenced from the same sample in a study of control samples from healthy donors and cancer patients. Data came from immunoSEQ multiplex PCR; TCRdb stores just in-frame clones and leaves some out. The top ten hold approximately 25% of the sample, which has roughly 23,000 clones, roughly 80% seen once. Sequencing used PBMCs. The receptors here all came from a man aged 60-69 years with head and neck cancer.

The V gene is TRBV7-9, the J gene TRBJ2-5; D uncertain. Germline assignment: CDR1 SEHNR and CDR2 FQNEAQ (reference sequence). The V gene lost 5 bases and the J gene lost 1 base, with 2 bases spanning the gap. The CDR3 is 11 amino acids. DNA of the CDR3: TGTGCCAGCAGCCCCCAAGAGACCCAGTACTTC. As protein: CASSPQETQYF. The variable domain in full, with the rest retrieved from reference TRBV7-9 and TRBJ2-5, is DTGVSQNPRHKITKRGQNVTFRCDPISEHNRLYWYRQTLGQGPEFLTYFQNEAQLEKSRLLSDRFSAERPKGSFSTLEIQRTEQGDSAMYLCASSPQETQYFGPGTRLLVL.

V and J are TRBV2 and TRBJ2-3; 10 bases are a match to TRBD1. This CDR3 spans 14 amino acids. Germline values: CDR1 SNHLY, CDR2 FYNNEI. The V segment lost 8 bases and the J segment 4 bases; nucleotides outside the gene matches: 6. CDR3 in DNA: TGTGCCAGCCAACCCGGGACAGGGGCAGATACGCAGTATTTT. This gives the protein CASQPGTGADTQYF.

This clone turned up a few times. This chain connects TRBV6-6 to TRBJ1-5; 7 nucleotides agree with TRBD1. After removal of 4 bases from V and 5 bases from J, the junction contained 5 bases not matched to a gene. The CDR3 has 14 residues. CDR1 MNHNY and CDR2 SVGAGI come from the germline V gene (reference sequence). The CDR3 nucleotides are TGTGCCAGCAGTTTACAGGGGTTCGATCAGCCCCAGCATTTT. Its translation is CASSLQGFDQPQHF.

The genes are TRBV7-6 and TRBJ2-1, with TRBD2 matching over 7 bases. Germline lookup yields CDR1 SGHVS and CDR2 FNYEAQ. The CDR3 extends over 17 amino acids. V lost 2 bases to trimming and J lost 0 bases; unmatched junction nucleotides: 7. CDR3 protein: CASSLSPSGNSYNEQFF. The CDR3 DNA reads TGTGCCAGCAGCTTATCGCCGAGCGGGAACTCCTACAATGAGCAGTTCTTC. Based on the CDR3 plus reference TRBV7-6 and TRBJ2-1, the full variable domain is GAGVSQSPRYKVTKRGQDVALRCDPISGHVSLYWYRQALGQGPEFLTYFNYEAQQDKSGLPNDRFSAERPEGSISTLTIQRTEQRDSAMYRCASSLSPSGNSYNEQFFGPGTRLTVL.

The CDR3 nucleotides are TGTGCCAGCAGTCCACACAATCTTGGACAGGGTCTGAACACCATATATTTT. Protein product: CASSPHNLGQGLNTIYF. V usage is TRBV27 and J usage is TRBJ1-3, with 8 positions matching TRBD1. CDR3 length: 17 residues. Germline CDR1 MNHEY, CDR2 SMNVEV (reference sequence). V trimming: 5 bases; J trimming: 7 bases; junction bases outside the gene matches: 16.

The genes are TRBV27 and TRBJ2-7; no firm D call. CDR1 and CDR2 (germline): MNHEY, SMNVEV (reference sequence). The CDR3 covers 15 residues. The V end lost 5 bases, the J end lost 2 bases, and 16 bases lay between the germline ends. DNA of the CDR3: TGTGCCAGCAGTAGGTCGAGGCGGATGACCTACGAGCAGTACTTC. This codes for CASSRSRRMTYEQYF.

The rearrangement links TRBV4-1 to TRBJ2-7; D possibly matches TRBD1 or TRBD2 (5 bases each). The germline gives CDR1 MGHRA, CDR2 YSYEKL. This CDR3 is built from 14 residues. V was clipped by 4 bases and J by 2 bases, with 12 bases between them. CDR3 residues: CASSLPGPAYEQYF. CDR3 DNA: TGCGCCAGCAGCCTACCGGGGCCGGCCTACGAGCAGTACTTC.

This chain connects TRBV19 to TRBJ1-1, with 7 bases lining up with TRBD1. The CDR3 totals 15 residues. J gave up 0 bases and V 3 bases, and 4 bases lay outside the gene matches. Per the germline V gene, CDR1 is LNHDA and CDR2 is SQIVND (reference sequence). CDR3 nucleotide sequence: TGTGCCAGTAGTATCGACAGGGAAGTGAACACTGAAGCTTTCTTT. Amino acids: CASSIDREVNTEAFF.

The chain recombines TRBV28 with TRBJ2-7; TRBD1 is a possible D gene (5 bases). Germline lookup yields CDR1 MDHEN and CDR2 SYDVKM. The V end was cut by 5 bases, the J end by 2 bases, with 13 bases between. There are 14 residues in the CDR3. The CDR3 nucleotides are TGTGCCAGCAGTCGACAGTGGGCCCCCTACGAGCAGTACTTC. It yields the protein CASSRQWAPYEQYF.

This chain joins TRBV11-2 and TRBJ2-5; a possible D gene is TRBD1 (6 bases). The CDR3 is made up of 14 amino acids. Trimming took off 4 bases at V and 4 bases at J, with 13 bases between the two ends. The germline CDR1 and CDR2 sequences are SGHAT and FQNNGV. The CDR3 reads CASSSGQILETQYF. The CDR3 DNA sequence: TGTGCCAGCAGCTCCGGACAGATCCTAGAGACCCAGTACTTC.

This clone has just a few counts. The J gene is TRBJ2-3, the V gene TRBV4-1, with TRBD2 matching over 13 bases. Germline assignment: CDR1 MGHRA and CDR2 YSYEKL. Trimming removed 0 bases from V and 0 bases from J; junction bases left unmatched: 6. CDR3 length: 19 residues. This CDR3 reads CASSQDWTSGSSSTDTQYF. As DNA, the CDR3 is TGCGCCAGCAGCCAAGATTGGACTAGCGGGAGCTCCAGCACAGATACGCAGTATTTT.

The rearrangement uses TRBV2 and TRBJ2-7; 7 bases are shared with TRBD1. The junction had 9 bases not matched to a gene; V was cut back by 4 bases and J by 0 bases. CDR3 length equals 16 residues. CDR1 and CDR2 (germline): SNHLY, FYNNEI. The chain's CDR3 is CASSGPGTASSYEQYF. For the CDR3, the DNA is TGTGCCAGCAGTGGCCCCGGGACAGCCAGCTCCTACGAGCAGTACTTC.

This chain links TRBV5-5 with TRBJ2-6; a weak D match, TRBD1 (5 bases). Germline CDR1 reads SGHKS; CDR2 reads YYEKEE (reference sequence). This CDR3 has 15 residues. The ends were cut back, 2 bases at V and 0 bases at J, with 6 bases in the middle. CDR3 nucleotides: TGTGCCAGCAGCTTCAGGGTCTCTGGGGCCAACGTCCTGACTTTC. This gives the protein CASSFRVSGANVLTF.

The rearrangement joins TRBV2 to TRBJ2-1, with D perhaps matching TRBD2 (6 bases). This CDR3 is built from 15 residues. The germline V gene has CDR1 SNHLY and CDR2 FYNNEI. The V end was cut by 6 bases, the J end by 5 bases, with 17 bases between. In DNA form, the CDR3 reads TGTGCCAGCAGCGGTTTTAGCGGCCCCAACAATGAGCAGTTCTTC. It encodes CASSGFSGPNNEQFF. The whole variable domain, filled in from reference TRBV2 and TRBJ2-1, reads EPEVTQTPSHQVTQMGQEVILRCVPISNHLYFYWYRQILGQKVEFLVSFYNNEISEKSEIFDDQFSVERPDGSNFTLKIRSTKLEDSAMYFCASSGFSGPNNEQFFGPGTRLTVL.

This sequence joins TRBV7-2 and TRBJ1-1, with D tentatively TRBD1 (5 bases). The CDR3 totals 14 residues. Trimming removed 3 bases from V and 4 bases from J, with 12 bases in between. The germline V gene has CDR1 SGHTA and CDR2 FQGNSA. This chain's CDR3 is CASSFAGRVTEAFF. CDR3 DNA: TGTGCCAGCAGCTTCGCAGGGAGGGTCACTGAAGCTTTCTTT.

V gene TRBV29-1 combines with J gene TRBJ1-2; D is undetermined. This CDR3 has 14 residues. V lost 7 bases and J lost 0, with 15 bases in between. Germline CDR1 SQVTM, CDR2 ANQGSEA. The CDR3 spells CSAEGGSTNYGYTF. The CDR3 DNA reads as TGCAGCGCGGAAGGTGGTAGCACTAACTATGGCTACACCTTC.

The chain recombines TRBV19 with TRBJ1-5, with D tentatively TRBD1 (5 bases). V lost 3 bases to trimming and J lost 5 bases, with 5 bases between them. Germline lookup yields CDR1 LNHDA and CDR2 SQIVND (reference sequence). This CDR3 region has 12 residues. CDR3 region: CASSMGDQPQHF. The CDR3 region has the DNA TGTGCCAGTAGTATGGGGGATCAGCCCCAGCATTTT. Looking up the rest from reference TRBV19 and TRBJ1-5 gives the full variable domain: DGGITQSPKYLFRKEGQNVTLSCEQNLNHDAMYWYRQDPGQGLRLIYYSQIVNDFQKGDIAEGYSVSREKKESFPLTVTSAQKNPTAFYLCASSMGDQPQHFGDGTRLSIL.

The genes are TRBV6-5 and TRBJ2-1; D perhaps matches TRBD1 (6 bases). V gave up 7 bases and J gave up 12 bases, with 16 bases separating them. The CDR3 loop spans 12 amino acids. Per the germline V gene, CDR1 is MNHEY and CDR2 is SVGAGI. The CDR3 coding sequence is TGTGCCAGCAAACTTACCGGGACATGGCAGTTCTTC. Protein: CASKLTGTWQFF.